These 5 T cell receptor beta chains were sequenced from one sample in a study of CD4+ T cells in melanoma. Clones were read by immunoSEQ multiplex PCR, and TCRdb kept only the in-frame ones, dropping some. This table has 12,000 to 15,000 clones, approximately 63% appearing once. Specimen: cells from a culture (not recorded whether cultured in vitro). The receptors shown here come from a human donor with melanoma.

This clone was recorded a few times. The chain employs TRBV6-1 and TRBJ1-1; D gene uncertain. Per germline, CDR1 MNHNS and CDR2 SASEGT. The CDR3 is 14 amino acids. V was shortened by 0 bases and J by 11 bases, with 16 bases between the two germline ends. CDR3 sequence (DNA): TGTGCCAGCAGTGAAGCGTCCATCGGCAGGCGGGCTTTCTTT. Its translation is CASSEASIGRRAFF.

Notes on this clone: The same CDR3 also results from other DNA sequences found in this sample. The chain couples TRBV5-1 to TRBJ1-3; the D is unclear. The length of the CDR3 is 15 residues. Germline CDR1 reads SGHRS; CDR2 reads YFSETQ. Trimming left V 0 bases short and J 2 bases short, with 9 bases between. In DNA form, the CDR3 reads TGCGCCAGCAGCTTGGTTGGCGTTCCTGGAAACACCATATATTTT. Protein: CASSLVGVPGNTIYF.

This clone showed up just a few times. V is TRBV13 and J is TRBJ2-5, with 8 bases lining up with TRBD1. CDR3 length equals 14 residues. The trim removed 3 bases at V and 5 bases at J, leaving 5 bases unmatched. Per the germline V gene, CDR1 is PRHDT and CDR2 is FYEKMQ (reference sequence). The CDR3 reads CASSLDRVGETQYF. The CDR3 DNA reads TGTGCCAGCAGCTTGGACAGGGTTGGGGAGACCCAGTACTTC.

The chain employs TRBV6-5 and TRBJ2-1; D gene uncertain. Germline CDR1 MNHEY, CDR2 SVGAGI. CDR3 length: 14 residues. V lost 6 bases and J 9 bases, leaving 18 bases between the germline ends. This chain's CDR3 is CASRPRPPFGEQFF. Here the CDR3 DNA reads TGTGCCAGCAGACCTAGGCCCCCGTTTGGTGAGCAGTTCTTC.

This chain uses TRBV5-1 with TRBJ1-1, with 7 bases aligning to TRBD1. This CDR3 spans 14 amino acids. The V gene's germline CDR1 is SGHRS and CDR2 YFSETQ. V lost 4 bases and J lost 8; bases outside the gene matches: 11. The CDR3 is CASSQTGDGPEAFF. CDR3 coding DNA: TGCGCCAGCAGCCAAACAGGGGATGGTCCAGAAGCTTTCTTT. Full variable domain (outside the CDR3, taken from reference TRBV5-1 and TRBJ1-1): KAGVTQTPRYLIKTRGQQVTLSCSPISGHRSVSWYQQTPGQGLQFLFEYFSETQRNKGNFPGRFSGRQFSNSRSEMNVSTLELGDSALYLCASSQTGDGPEAFFGQGTRLTVV.